A selection of T cell receptor beta chains follows, all from one sample in a study of T cell clonotyping in hematopoietic cell transplantation. Here immunoSEQ multiplex PCR was the method, and the copy in TCRdb shows in-frame clones only, minus some. Of more than 65,000 clones in the sample, 85% to 95% were seen once. The sample was peripheral blood mononuclear cells. The receptor source for this set is a man aged 50 or older in good health. Some clones in this sample may be carry-over from other donors' samples. The CDR3 runs from the conserved cysteine through the conserved F or W. D genes are given only for firm matches. Only some rows state a clone size, as once, few, many or a class for expanded clones.

J gene: TRBJ2-1; clone size: NA; D gene: NA; V gene: TRBV14; CDR3 protein: CASSRTNLYNEQFF; CDR3 DNA: TGTGCCAGCAGCAGGACTAACCTCTACAATGAGCAGTTCTTC
J gene: TRBJ2-1; clone size: NA; D gene: NA; V gene: TRBV30; CDR3 protein: CAWGDKKNPSYNEQFF; CDR3 DNA: TGTGCCTGGGGGGACAAGAAGAACCCATCGTACAATGAGCAGTTCTTC
J gene: TRBJ2-5; clone size: NA; D gene: TRBD2; V gene: TRBV6-1; CDR3 protein: CASSEGAGGPFGETQYF; CDR3 DNA: TGTGCCAGCAGTGAAGGGGCGGGGGGGCCCTTCGGAGAGACCCAGTACTTC
J gene: TRBJ2-7; clone size: NA; D gene: NA; V gene: TRBV28; CDR3 protein: CASSLRQETYEQYF; CDR3 DNA: TGTGCCAGCAGTTTACGACAGGAAACCTACGAGCAGTACTTC
J gene: TRBJ1-4; clone size: NA; D gene: TRBD1; V gene: TRBV19; CDR3 protein: CASWDSNEKLFF; CDR3 DNA: TGTGCCAGCTGGGACAGCAATGAAAAACTGTTTTTT
J gene: TRBJ2-5; clone size: NA; D gene: TRBD2; V gene: TRBV5-1; CDR3 protein: CASSPSLAGQETQYF; CDR3 DNA: TGCGCCAGCAGCCCATCGTTAGCGGGGCAAGAGACCCAGTACTTC
J gene: TRBJ2-1; clone size: NA; D gene: NA; V gene: TRBV5-1; CDR3 protein: CASKLSSAPYNEQFF; CDR3 DNA: TGCGCCAGCAAACTTTCTAGCGCCCCTTACAATGAGCAGTTCTTC
J gene: TRBJ2-7; clone size: NA; D gene: NA; V gene: TRBV28; CDR3 protein: CASSFKTIDYEQYF; CDR3 DNA: TGTGCCAGCAGTTTTAAGACAATAGACTACGAGCAGTACTTC
J gene: TRBJ1-5; clone size: NA; D gene: TRBD1; V gene: TRBV6-5; CDR3 protein: CASSYSGTANQPQHF; CDR3 DNA: TGTGCCAGCAGTTACTCCGGGACAGCAAATCAGCCCCAGCATTTT
J gene: TRBJ1-6; clone size: NA; D gene: NA; V gene: TRBV28; CDR3 protein: CASSSLGRDNSPLHF; CDR3 DNA: TGTGCCAGCAGTTCCCTGGGCAGGGATAATTCACCCCTCCACTTT
J gene: TRBJ1-2; clone size: NA; D gene: TRBD1; V gene: TRBV5-1; CDR3 protein: CASSLPSGGGGYTF; CDR3 DNA: TGCGCCAGCAGCTTACCTTCAGGGGGCGGTGGCTACACCTTC
J gene: TRBJ1-5; clone size: NA; D gene: NA; V gene: TRBV30; CDR3 protein: CAWSRGGQPQHF; CDR3 DNA: TGTGCCTGGAGTAGAGGTGGGCAGCCCCAGCATTTT
J gene: TRBJ2-5; clone size: NA; D gene: NA; V gene: TRBV21-1; CDR3 protein: CASSSTGRGMIPETQYF; CDR3 DNA: TGTGCCAGCAGCTCGACAGGACGCGGGATGATCCCAGAGACCCAGTACTTC
J gene: TRBJ2-5; clone size: NA; D gene: NA; V gene: TRBV30; CDR3 protein: CAWSARFGETQYF; CDR3 DNA: TGTGCCTGGAGCGCTCGGTTTGGAGAGACCCAGTACTTC
J gene: TRBJ2-2; clone size: NA; D gene: NA; V gene: TRBV5-1; CDR3 protein: CASSHEGRGTNTGELFF; CDR3 DNA: TGCGCCAGCAGCCATGAGGGCAGGGGAACGAACACCGGGGAGCTGTTTTTT
J gene: TRBJ2-7; clone size: NA; D gene: TRBD1; V gene: TRBV7-9; CDR3 protein: CASSSGGEQYF; CDR3 DNA: TGTGCCAGCAGCTCAGGGGGCGAGCAGTACTTC
J gene: TRBJ2-3; clone size: NA; D gene: NA; V gene: TRBV29-1; CDR3 protein: CSVVELDRNTDTQYF; CDR3 DNA: TGCAGCGTCGTTGAATTGGACAGAAACACAGATACGCAGTATTTT
J gene: TRBJ2-3; clone size: NA; D gene: NA; V gene: TRBV29-1; CDR3 protein: CSVGSASSITDTQYF; CDR3 DNA: TGCAGCGTTGGATCGGCAAGTTCTATCACAGATACGCAGTATTTT
J gene: TRBJ2-5; clone size: NA; D gene: NA; V gene: TRBV10-2; CDR3 protein: CASSAGVETQYF; CDR3 DNA: TGCGCCAGCAGTGCAGGAGTGGAGACCCAGTACTTC
J gene: TRBJ2-7; clone size: NA; D gene: NA; V gene: TRBV7-2; CDR3 protein: CASSLDRGGSYEQYF; CDR3 DNA: TGTGCCAGCAGCTTAGACCGGGGCGGTTCCTACGAGCAGTACTTC
J gene: TRBJ2-1; clone size: NA; D gene: TRBD1; V gene: TRBV5-4; CDR3 protein: CASSPSVGQVFGLAYNEQFF; CDR3 DNA: TGTGCCAGCAGCCCTTCCGTGGGACAGGTATTCGGTTTGGCCTACAATGAGCAGTTCTTC
J gene: TRBJ2-5; clone size: NA; D gene: TRBD2; V gene: TRBV27; CDR3 protein: CASRLLASGGETQYF; CDR3 DNA: TGTGCCAGCAGGCTACTAGCTAGCGGGGGAGAGACCCAGTACTTC
J gene: TRBJ2-1; clone size: once; D gene: NA; V gene: TRBV7-3; CDR3 protein: CASSLDQNNEQFF; CDR3 DNA: TGTGCCAGCAGCTTAGATCAGAACAATGAGCAGTTCTTC
J gene: TRBJ1-2; clone size: NA; D gene: NA; V gene: TRBV19; CDR3 protein: CASGVYGYTF; CDR3 DNA: TGTGCCAGCGGTGTCTACGGCTACACCTTC
J gene: TRBJ1-6; clone size: NA; D gene: NA; V gene: TRBV5-6; CDR3 protein: CASSAGSSYNSPLHF; CDR3 DNA: TGTGCCAGCAGCGCAGGAAGCTCCTATAATTCACCCCTCCACTTT
J gene: TRBJ2-7; clone size: NA; D gene: TRBD1; V gene: TRBV10-3; CDR3 protein: CAIRDRFLSYEQYF; CDR3 DNA: TGTGCCATCAGGGACAGGTTCCTCTCCTACGAGCAGTACTTC
J gene: TRBJ1-1; clone size: NA; D gene: NA; V gene: TRBV10-3; CDR3 protein: CAISELPGGGAFF; CDR3 DNA: TGTGCCATCAGTGAATTACCCGGGGGAGGAGCTTTCTTT
J gene: TRBJ2-7; clone size: NA; D gene: NA; V gene: TRBV30; CDR3 protein: CAWGLANEQYF; CDR3 DNA: TGTGCCTGGGGTCTAGCGAACGAGCAGTACTTC
J gene: TRBJ1-6; clone size: NA; D gene: TRBD1; V gene: TRBV10-3; CDR3 protein: CAIREDRGNNSPLHF; CDR3 DNA: TGTGCCATCAGGGAGGACAGGGGGAATAATTCACCCCTCCACTTT
J gene: TRBJ1-1; clone size: NA; D gene: NA; V gene: TRBV19; CDR3 protein: CASSDYRQNTEAFF; CDR3 DNA: TGTGCCAGTAGTGATTACAGACAGAACACTGAAGCTTTCTTT
J gene: TRBJ2-1; clone size: NA; D gene: NA; V gene: TRBV5-6; CDR3 protein: CASSLEAGIDEQFF; CDR3 DNA: TGTGCCAGCAGCTTGGAGGCGGGGATCGATGAGCAGTTCTTC
J gene: TRBJ2-7; clone size: NA; D gene: TRBD2; V gene: TRBV27; CDR3 protein: CASTPSGTSAYEQYF; CDR3 DNA: TGTGCCAGCACCCCTTCCGGGACTAGCGCCTACGAGCAGTACTTC
J gene: TRBJ1-1; clone size: NA; D gene: NA; V gene: TRBV2; CDR3 protein: CASSEALFGAFF; CDR3 DNA: TGTGCCAGCAGTGAAGCGCTTTTTGGAGCTTTCTTT
J gene: TRBJ2-1; clone size: NA; D gene: TRBD1; V gene: TRBV9; CDR3 protein: CASSVTGGSYNEQFF; CDR3 DNA: TGTGCCAGCAGCGTAACAGGGGGCTCCTACAATGAGCAGTTCTTC
J gene: TRBJ1-2; clone size: NA; D gene: NA; V gene: TRBV4-1; CDR3 protein: CASSQGLGGYTF; CDR3 DNA: TGCGCCAGCAGCCAAGGTCTGGGAGGCTACACCTTC
J gene: TRBJ1-5; clone size: NA; D gene: NA; V gene: TRBV7-2; CDR3 protein: CASSPGRDQPQHF; CDR3 DNA: TGTGCCAGCAGCCCGGGCCGGGATCAGCCCCAGCATTTT
J gene: TRBJ2-4; clone size: NA; D gene: TRBD2; V gene: TRBV28; CDR3 protein: CATGTSGSWAKNIQYF; CDR3 DNA: TGTGCCACCGGGACTAGCGGGAGTTGGGCCAAAAACATTCAGTACTTC
J gene: TRBJ1-5; clone size: once; D gene: NA; V gene: TRBV7-2; CDR3 protein: CASSLEQGSNQPQHF; CDR3 DNA: TGTGCCAGCAGCTTAGAACAGGGAAGCAATCAGCCCCAGCATTTT
J gene: TRBJ2-7; clone size: NA; D gene: TRBD1; V gene: TRBV6-5; CDR3 protein: CATTGGYEQYF; CDR3 DNA: TGTGCCACGACAGGGGGCTACGAGCAGTACTTC
J gene: TRBJ2-1; clone size: NA; D gene: TRBD2; V gene: TRBV11-2; CDR3 protein: CASSLAGLAGGGVQFF; CDR3 DNA: TGTGCCAGCAGCTTAGCAGGACTAGCGGGAGGGGGGGTGCAGTTCTTC
J gene: TRBJ2-6; clone size: NA; D gene: NA; V gene: TRBV7-3; CDR3 protein: CASSFFGANVLTF; CDR3 DNA: TGTGCCAGCAGCTTCTTTGGGGCCAACGTCCTGACTTTC
J gene: TRBJ1-2; clone size: NA; D gene: NA; V gene: TRBV25-1; CDR3 protein: CASSEPGENYGYTF; CDR3 DNA: TGTGCCAGCAGTGAGCCAGGGGAAAACTATGGCTACACCTTC
J gene: TRBJ1-2; clone size: NA; D gene: NA; V gene: TRBV5-6; CDR3 protein: CASSYDRTRWYGYTF; CDR3 DNA: TGTGCCAGCAGCTACGACAGGACCCGGTGGTACGGCTACACCTTC
J gene: TRBJ2-7; clone size: NA; D gene: NA; V gene: TRBV10-3; CDR3 protein: CAISEGTQSYEQYF; CDR3 DNA: TGTGCCATCAGTGAAGGGACTCAATCCTACGAGCAGTACTTC
J gene: TRBJ1-1; clone size: NA; D gene: NA; V gene: TRBV5-1; CDR3 protein: CASSLAGDAFF; CDR3 DNA: TGCGCCAGCAGCTTGGCGGGGGACGCTTTCTTT
J gene: TRBJ1-2; clone size: NA; D gene: NA; V gene: TRBV4-2; CDR3 protein: CASSQDSTYTF; CDR3 DNA: TGTGCCAGCAGCCAAGATAGTACCTACACCTTC
J gene: TRBJ1-2; clone size: NA; D gene: NA; V gene: TRBV28; CDR3 protein: CASSLDLYGYTF; CDR3 DNA: TGTGCCAGCAGTTTGGACTTATATGGCTACACCTTC
J gene: TRBJ1-2; clone size: NA; D gene: NA; V gene: TRBV5-6; CDR3 protein: CASSFSRGYTF; CDR3 DNA: TGTGCCAGCAGCTTCTCCCGTGGCTACACCTTC
J gene: TRBJ2-5; clone size: NA; D gene: TRBD2; V gene: TRBV11-1; CDR3 protein: CASSSWTSGRASETQYF; CDR3 DNA: TGTGCCAGCAGCTCATGGACTAGCGGGAGGGCCTCGGAGACCCAGTACTTC
J gene: TRBJ1-1; clone size: NA; D gene: NA; V gene: TRBV29-1; CDR3 protein: CSVDLESTEAFF; CDR3 DNA: TGCAGCGTTGATCTCGAATCGACTGAAGCTTTCTTT
J gene: TRBJ2-6; clone size: NA; D gene: NA; V gene: TRBV19; CDR3 protein: CASRNAPGRVSGANVLTF; CDR3 DNA: TGTGCCAGTAGAAACGCTCCGGGACGAGTCTCTGGGGCCAACGTCCTGACTTTC
J gene: TRBJ2-7; clone size: NA; D gene: NA; V gene: TRBV28; CDR3 protein: CASSLPYYEQYF; CDR3 DNA: TGTGCCAGCAGTTTACCCTACTACGAGCAGTACTTC